What follows are 7 T cell receptor beta chains derived from one specimen sequenced in a study of prognosis after radiotherapy for stage I lung cancer. Starting from genomic DNA, TCR beta CDR3 was amplified through two-round multiplex PCR. During first-round PCR, primers specific to each TRBV and TRBJ gene were used. One entry per CDR3 protein results from TCRdb running MiXCR on the multiplex PCR reads. The table has 23,000 or so distinct CDR3 sequences, around 34% seen once; the top ten hold approximately 60%. Material: PBMCs, obtained before or after stereotactic body radiation therapy (not recorded which). The origin of the receptors is a donor of 50 years or more with non-small cell lung cancer.

This clonotype has ten or more counts. The rearrangement uses TRBV6-1 and TRBJ2-5, with D possibly being TRBD2 (6 bases). V shed 6 bases and J shed 5 bases, with 16 bases lying between them. This CDR3 is 14 amino acids long. Per germline, CDR1 MNHNS and CDR2 SASEGT. In nucleotides, the CDR3 is TGTGCCAGCAGGGAGGTATCGGGGGAGGAGACCCAGTACTTC. Translation: CASREVSGEETQYF.

At least ten counts were recorded for this clonotype. V is TRBV5-1 and J is TRBJ2-1, with D possibly being TRBD1 or TRBD2 (5 bases each). There are 14 residues in the CDR3. The germline V and J ends were trimmed by 5 bases and 4 bases, with 13 bases remaining between them. From germline, CDR1 is SGHRS and CDR2 YFSETQ. CDR3 sequence reads: CASSTGTVYNEQFF. The DNA of the CDR3 is TGCGCCAGCAGTACCGGGACCGTATACAATGAGCAGTTCTTC.

This clonotype was observed at least ten times. The V call is TRBV12-3 or TRBV12-4, the J call TRBJ1-2, with 10 nucleotides matching TRBD1. The CDR3 spans 13 residues. The V and J ends lost 2 bases and 10 bases, in that order; junction bases with no gene match: 4. The CDR3 is CASSLRGQGIYTF. The CDR3 coding sequence is TGTGCCAGCAGTTTAAGGGGACAGGGGATCTACACCTTC.

This clonotype was found many times. The chain links TRBV30 to TRBJ2-7; TRBD2 aligns across 9 bases. The CDR3 has 14 amino acids. With V trimmed by 1 base and J by 5 bases, 6 bases remained unmatched. Looked up from germline, CDR1 is GTSNPN and CDR2 is SVGIG (reference sequence). CDR3 DNA sequence: TGTGCCTGGAGTGCAGGGACTAGCTTCCACGAGCAGTACTTC. Translation gives CAWSAGTSFHEQYF.

This clonotype was observed many times. V usage is TRBV9 and J usage is TRBJ2-1; D might be TRBD2 (5 bases). Germline lookup yields CDR1 SGDLS and CDR2 YYNGEE. Trimming shortened V by 4 bases and J by 9 bases, and 29 bases separated the two germline ends. The CDR3 length is 18 residues. CDR3 DNA sequence: TGTGCCAGCAGCTCCCACAACCGCGGGTGGGTGCATTCGAGTGAGCAGTTCTTC. Translation gives CASSSHNRGWVHSSEQFF. Complete variable domain (other parts from reference TRBV9 and TRBJ2-1): DSGVTQTPKHLITATGQRVTLRCSPRSGDLSVYWYQQSLDQGLQFLIQYYNGEERAKGNILERFSAQQFPDLHSELNLSSLELGDSALYFCASSSHNRGWVHSSEQFFGPGTRLTVL.

V usage is TRBV2 and J usage is TRBJ2-5, with a possible D match to TRBD1 (6 bases). The germline gives CDR1 SNHLY, CDR2 FYNNEI. With 8 bases removed from V and 1 base from J, the gap between germline ends came to 20 bases. The CDR3 runs to 16 residues. The CDR3 here is CASRQAAASIQETQYF. The DNA for the CDR3 is TGTGCCAGCCGACAGGCAGCGGCAAGTATCCAAGAGACCCAGTACTTC.

This clonotype appeared once. The chain couples TRBV6-2 or TRBV6-3 to TRBJ2-1; 10 bases agree with TRBD1. The CDR3 totals 14 residues. CDR1 is MNHEY, CDR2 SVGEGT, per germline. V lost 6 bases to trimming and J lost 7 bases; unmatched junction nucleotides: 6. The CDR3 reads CASRYPGQGNEQFF. The CDR3 DNA is TGTGCCAGCAGATACCCGGGACAGGGGAATGAGCAGTTCTTC.